This T cell receptor beta chain was recorded in a study of cytomegalovirus exposure and HLA in healthy donors. The germline V and J ends were trimmed by 3 bases and 4 bases, with 14 bases remaining between them. Germline CDR1 and CDR2: SGHAT and FQNNGV. The length of the CDR3 is 15 residues. Primers for the PCR totalled 60 Vbeta and 13 Jbeta. Assay: immunoSEQ multiplex PCR; the TCRdb copy retains only in-frame clones and omits some. The sample yields 140,000 or so clones, about 72% seen once. This clonotype was sampled from a man in his sixties in good health and CMV-seronegative. Sequencing was carried out using PBMCs. The V and J genes are TRBV11-2 and TRBJ2-3, with a possible D match to TRBD2 (6 bases). The CDR3 nucleotides are TGTGCCAGCAGCTTGACTAGAAGCGGCGCAGATACGCAGTATTTT. Amino acids: CASSLTRSGADTQYF.